The sample holds a few counts of the clone carrying this T cell receptor beta chain. The antigen remains unidentified. The data are from a study of vaccination and CD4 T cells after COVID-19. Study-wide background: Every culture used as a control got a CEFX pool, an HIV-1 Nef pool, or no peptide.

Whole-study results and caveats: The researchers studied relatively few convalescent patients and omitted early post-infection timepoints.

CDR1 SGHTA and CDR2 FQGNSA come from the germline V gene. Between the trimmed V and J ends, which lost 2 bases and 6 bases, there was a span of 13 bases. The CDR3 is 15 residues long. Sample treatment: roughly 10-day PBMC culture with coronavirus spike peptide pools or control peptides (ViraFEST assay). Negative selection isolated the CD4+ T cells once the cells had been cultured for about nine days. At the Johns Hopkins FTIC core, DNA taken from cultured CD4+ T cells was sequenced by way of the Oncomine TCR Beta short-read assay. TCRdb re-called the PCR reads through MiXCR, storing one row per CDR3 protein. The table lists approximately 19,000 distinct CDR3 sequences, around three fifths of them singletons.

Sample: CD4+ T cells from blood, cultured in vitro. This TCR derives from a human donor who had recovered from COVID-19. J is TRBJ2-2 and V is TRBV7-2, with D maybe TRBD1 (7 bases). CDR3 protein: CASSLSGGRSGELFF. CDR3 DNA: TGTGCCAGCAGCTTATCAGGGGGGCGGTCCGGGGAGCTGTTTTTT. The entire variable domain, with the rest obtained from reference TRBV7-2 and TRBJ2-2, is as follows: GAGVSQSPSNKVTEKGKDVELRCDPISGHTALYWYRQSLGQGLEFLIYFQGNSAPDKSGLPSDRFSAERTGGSVSTLTIQRTQQEDSAVYLCASSLSGGRSGELFFGEGSRLTVL.